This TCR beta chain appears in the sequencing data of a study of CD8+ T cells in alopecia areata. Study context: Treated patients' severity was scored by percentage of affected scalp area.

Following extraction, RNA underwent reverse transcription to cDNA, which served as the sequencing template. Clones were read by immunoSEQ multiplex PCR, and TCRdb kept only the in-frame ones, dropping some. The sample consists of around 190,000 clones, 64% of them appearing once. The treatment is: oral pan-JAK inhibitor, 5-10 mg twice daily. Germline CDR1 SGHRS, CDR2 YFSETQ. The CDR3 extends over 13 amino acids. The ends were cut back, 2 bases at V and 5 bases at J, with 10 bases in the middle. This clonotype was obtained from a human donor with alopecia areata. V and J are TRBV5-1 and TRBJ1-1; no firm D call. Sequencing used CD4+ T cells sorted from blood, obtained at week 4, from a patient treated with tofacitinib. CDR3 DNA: TGCGCCAGCAGCTTCTCGCTCGAGACTGAAGCTTTCTTT. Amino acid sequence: CASSFSLETEAFF.